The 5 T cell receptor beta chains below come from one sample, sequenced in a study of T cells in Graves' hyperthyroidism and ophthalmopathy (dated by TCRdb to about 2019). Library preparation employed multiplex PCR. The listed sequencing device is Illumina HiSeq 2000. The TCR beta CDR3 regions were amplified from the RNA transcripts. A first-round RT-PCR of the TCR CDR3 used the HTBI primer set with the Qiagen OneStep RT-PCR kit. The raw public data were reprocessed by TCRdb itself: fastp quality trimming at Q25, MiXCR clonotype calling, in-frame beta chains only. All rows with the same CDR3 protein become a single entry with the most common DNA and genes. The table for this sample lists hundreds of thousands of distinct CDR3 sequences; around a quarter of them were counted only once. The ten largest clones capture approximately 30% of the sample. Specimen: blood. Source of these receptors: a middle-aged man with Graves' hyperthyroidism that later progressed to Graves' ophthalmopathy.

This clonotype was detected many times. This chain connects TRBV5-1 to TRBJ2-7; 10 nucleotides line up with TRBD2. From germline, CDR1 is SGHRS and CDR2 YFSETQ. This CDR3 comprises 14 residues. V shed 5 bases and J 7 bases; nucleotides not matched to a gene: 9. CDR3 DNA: TGCGCCAGCAGGGGGACTAGCGCCTGGGGGGAGCAGTACTTC. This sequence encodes CASRGTSAWGEQYF. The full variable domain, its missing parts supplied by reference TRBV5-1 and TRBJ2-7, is KAGVTQTPRYLIKTRGQQVTLSCSPISGHRSVSWYQQTPGQGLQFLFEYFSETQRNKGNFPGRFSGRQFSNSRSEMNVSTLELGDSALYLCASRGTSAWGEQYFGPGTRLTVT.

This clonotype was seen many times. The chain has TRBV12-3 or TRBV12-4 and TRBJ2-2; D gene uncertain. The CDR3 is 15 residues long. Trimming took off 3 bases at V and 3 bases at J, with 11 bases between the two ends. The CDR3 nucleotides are TGTGCCAGCAGTTTCAATCGCCGGTACACCGGGGAGCTGTTTTTT. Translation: CASSFNRRYTGELFF.

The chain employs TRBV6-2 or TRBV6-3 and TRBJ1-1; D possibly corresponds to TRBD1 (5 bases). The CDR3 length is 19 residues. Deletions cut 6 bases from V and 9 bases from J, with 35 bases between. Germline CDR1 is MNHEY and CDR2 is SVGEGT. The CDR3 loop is CASSYGAGSGGVVLTKAFF. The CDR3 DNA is TGTGCCAGCAGCTACGGTGCTGGGTCTGGGGGGGTGGTCCTCACCAAAGCTTTCTTT.

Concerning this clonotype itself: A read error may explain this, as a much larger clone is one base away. CDR3 sequence (DNA): TGCAGATTCCGGGACGACACTGAAGCTTTCTTT. Its translation is CRFRDDTEAFF. The V call is TRBV29-1, the J call TRBJ1-1; D perhaps matches TRBD1 (5 bases). Per germline, CDR1 SQVTM and CDR2 ANQGSEA. The CDR3 consists of 11 residues.

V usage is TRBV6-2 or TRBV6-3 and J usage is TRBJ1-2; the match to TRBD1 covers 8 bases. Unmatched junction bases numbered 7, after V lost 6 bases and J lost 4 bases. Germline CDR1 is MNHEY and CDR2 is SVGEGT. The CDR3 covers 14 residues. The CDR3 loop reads CASRTDRDRYGYTF. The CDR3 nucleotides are TGTGCCAGCAGGACGGACAGGGACCGCTATGGCTACACCTTC.